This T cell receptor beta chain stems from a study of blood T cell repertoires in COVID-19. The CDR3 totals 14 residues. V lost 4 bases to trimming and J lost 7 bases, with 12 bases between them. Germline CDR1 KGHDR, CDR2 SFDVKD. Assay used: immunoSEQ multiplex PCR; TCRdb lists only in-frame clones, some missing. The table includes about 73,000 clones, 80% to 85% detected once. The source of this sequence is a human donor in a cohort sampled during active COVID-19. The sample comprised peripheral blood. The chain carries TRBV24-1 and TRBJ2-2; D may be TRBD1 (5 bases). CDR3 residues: CATSDRTRGGELFF. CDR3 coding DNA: TGTGCCACCAGTGACCGGACACGCGGCGGGGAGCTGTTTTTT.